Listed here is a single TCR delta chain. Its binding antigen is unknown. The mismatch at residue 10 between this DNA's translation and the TCRdb protein of a much larger clone likely reflects a read error; the protein shown is translated from the DNA. Libraries were constructed by multiplex PCR. TCRdb names Illumina MiSeq as the instrument used. From each sorted gammadelta T cell sample, both TCR gamma (TRG) and TCR delta (TRD) chains were sequenced. As for the authors' bioinformatics: Clonotype tree plots, accumulated frequency of the top 20 clonotypes, diversity index (DI) and D75 metrics were included in the repertoire analyses. TCRdb reran clone calling on the public reads with CATT; rows sharing one DNA sequence were then combined. The V and J calls follow TCRdb's processing rather than the paper's. The sample data list some 50,000 delta-chain clones, and approximately 1.5% of these were observed just once. The ten biggest clones cover roughly 9.2% of the sample.

This specimen belongs to a study of γδ T cells in repeated Plasmodium falciparum infection (dated by TCRdb to about 2021). With respect to the entire study: The natural-infection arm enrolled Malian children exposed to intense seasonal malaria transmission, compared against age and gender matched Australian children. Using both natural infection in Mali and controlled human malaria infection, the study looked at the way repeated Plasmodium falciparum infection shapes the human gammadelta T cell repertoire. Roughly 5 malaria-naive U.S. adults underwent four controlled human malaria infections by bites from P. falciparum NF54-infected Anopheles stephensi mosquitoes over about 640 days. Samples were collected from controlled-infection subjects at baseline, immediately before selected infections, and 21 days after each infection. The gammadelta TCR repertoires from Mali were analysed in two ways: cross-sectionally during periods with no transmission, and longitudinally across episodes of acute febrile malaria. The investigation overall reported the following: The controlled-infection cohort was small, limiting analysis of inter-individual variability in gammadelta T cell responses. Generalizability was limited because the Malian cohort came from a small rural village made up predominantly of one ethnic group. In Vdelta2-negative gammadelta TCR repertoires, which were largely Vdelta1+, repeated controlled infections appeared to drive waves of new clonotype selection. Compared with Australian children, Malian children appeared to have Vdelta2-negative gammadelta TCR repertoires that were more clonally expanded, less diverse and less shared. A highly stable polyclonal repertoire over time and infection, with many inter-individual overlapping TCRgamma sequences, was shown by Vgamma9/Vdelta2+ TCR repertoires.

For bulk TCR repertoire analysis, Vgamma9/Vdelta2+ and Vdelta2-negative gammadelta T cell populations were isolated by flow sorting from peripheral blood mononuclear cells. CDR1 and CDR2 (TSWWSYY, QGS) derive from the germline V gene. The CDR3 measures 14 amino acids from cysteine to phenylalanine. The read is trimmed to its CDR3 DNA, 42 bases read in frame from base 1. The J gene went uncalled, whereas the V gene is TRDV1; the table's D gene call, TRDD3, was not cross checked with the DNA. Sequencing used gamma-delta T cells from blood. The clonotype comes from a pool of human donors (malaria-infected and uninfected, not separated). Read as DNA, the sequence is TGTGCTCTTGGGGAACTACCTGGGGGCCATTCTCCGATCTTT. Its amino acids are CALGELPGGHSPIF.